This T cell receptor (beta chain) was recovered during a study of naive and memory T cell subsets. Two oligonucleotides, mixed equimolar, formed the beta constant-region primer covering TRBC1 and TRBC2. Ligated cDNA was amplified by four rounds of PCR with nested alpha and beta constant-region primers and SP2. TCRdb processed the UMI-ligation and nested PCR reads anew with MiXCR; each CDR3 protein has one entry. The sample lists 98,000 or so distinct CDR3 sequences, roughly 15% seen once, with 2.5% to 3% in the top ten. For this clonotype: Its target is unknown.

CDR1 is SGDLS, CDR2 YYNGEE, per germline. The CDR3 covers 15 residues. V was shortened by 3 bases and J by 0 bases, with 11 bases between the two germline ends. Overall study findings and caveats: Over 95% of naive TCR sequences appeared only once, unlike memory subsets. Possibly reflecting memory cells re-expressing CD45RA, a few larger clonotypes occurred in naive repertoires, especially CD8.

Separate alpha and beta amplification began at the second PCR step. Cells stained for CD3, CD4, CD8, CD45RA, CD27 and viability were sorted into four CD45RA/CD27 subsets. The sequence came from a human donor in good health. Sequencing input: naive CD8+ T cells from blood. V gene TRBV9 combines with J gene TRBJ2-3; D not resolved. CDR3 sequence reads: CASSAGHSSTDTQYF. CDR3 sequence (DNA): TGTGCCAGCAGCGCCGGGCATTCTAGCACAGATACGCAGTATTTT. The full variable domain, its missing parts supplied by reference TRBV9 and TRBJ2-3, is DSGVTQTPKHLITATGQRVTLRCSPRSGDLSVYWYQQSLDQGLQFLIQYYNGEERAKGNILERFSAQQFPDLHSELNLSSLELGDSALYFCASSAGHSSTDTQYFGPGTRLTVL.